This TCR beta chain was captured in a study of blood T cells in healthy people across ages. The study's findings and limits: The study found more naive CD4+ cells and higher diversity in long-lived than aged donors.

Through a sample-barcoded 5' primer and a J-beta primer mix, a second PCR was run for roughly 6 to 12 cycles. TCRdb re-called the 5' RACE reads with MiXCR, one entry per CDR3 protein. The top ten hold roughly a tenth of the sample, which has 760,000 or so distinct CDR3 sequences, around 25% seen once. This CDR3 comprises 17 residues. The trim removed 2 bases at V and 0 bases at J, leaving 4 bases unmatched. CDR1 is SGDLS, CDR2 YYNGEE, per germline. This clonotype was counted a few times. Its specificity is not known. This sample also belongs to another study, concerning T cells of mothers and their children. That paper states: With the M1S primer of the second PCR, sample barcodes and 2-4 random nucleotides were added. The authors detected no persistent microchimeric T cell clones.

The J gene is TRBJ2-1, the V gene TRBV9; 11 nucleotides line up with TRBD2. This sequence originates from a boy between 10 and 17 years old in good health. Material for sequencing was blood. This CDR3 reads CASSVASGRSSYNEQFF. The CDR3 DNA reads TGTGCCAGCAGCGTGGCTAGCGGGAGGTCCTCCTACAATGAGCAGTTCTTC.